This TCR beta chain appears in the sequencing data of a study of T cell repertoires in cytomegalovirus infection. About the research overall: It can be stated that public TCR beta signatures indicated CMV infection as well as a matching HLA type.

Regarding the study as a whole: CMV carriers with the relevant HLA were identified by cumulative public TCR beta family frequency. Dominating the ex vivo response were HLA-C-restricted CMV-specific TCR beta clonotypes.

TCRdb redid the calling of the reads with MiXCR, one entry per CDR3 protein. The sample yields around 170,000 distinct CDR3 sequences, approximately 15% seen once. Trimming took 0 bases from V and 4 from J; bases not matched to a gene: 5. This CDR3 region has 15 residues. Germline V gene data show CDR1 as SGHTA and CDR2 as FQGNSA. Many counts were recorded for this clonotype. Its antigen is not known. The rearrangement joins TRBV7-2 to TRBJ2-5; 7 nucleotides match TRBD1. Specimen: PBMCs. This TCR was recovered from a human donor in good health (CMV status not recorded). Some clones in this sample may be carry-over from other donors' samples. CDR3 bases: TGTGCCAGCAGCTTAGCGACAGGGTCAGGAGAGACCCAGTACTTC. It translates to CASSLATGSGETQYF.